These 9 T cell receptor beta chains were all obtained from the same sample, sequenced in a study of immune cell composition in non-small cell lung cancer. The normal lung sample lay at least 3 cm, and maximally far, from the tumour. The table came from immunoSEQ multiplex PCR; TCRdb's copy has only in-frame clones and leaves some out. The table lists some 5,800 clones, around 90% of them singletons. The sequenced material came from non-adjacent lung tissue. These receptors all come from a human donor with non-small cell lung cancer.

The rearrangement links TRBV29-1 to TRBJ2-1; maybe TRBD2 (6 bases). This CDR3 has 13 amino acids. Trimming stripped 3 bases from V and 4 bases from J, with 10 bases between. Per the germline V gene, CDR1 is SQVTM and CDR2 is ANQGSEA. The DNA for the CDR3 is TGCAGCGTTGACGGGGACTCGTACAATGAGCAGTTCTTC. Its protein product is CSVDGDSYNEQFF.

The CDR3 DNA reads TGTGCCTGGAGTCCCCGTAGGGGGCACAATCAGCCCCAGCATTTT. Encoded protein: CAWSPRRGHNQPQHF. The chain employs TRBV30 and TRBJ1-5, with 7 nucleotides matching TRBD1. With 2 bases clipped from V and 3 bases from J, the junction kept 7 bases outside the gene matches. This CDR3 is 15 amino acids long. Germline values: CDR1 GTSNPN, CDR2 SVGIG (reference sequence).

The rearrangement joins TRBV5-1 to TRBJ2-7; perhaps TRBD1 as D (6 bases). Germline V gene lookup returns CDR1 SGHRS and CDR2 YFSETQ. The CDR3 contains 15 residues. V gave up 0 bases and J gave up 2 bases, with 12 bases separating them. CDR3 nucleotide sequence: TGCGCCAGCAGCTTGGTAGGGGGAGAGACCTACGAGCAGTACTTC. Translating it yields CASSLVGGETYEQYF.

The V and J genes are TRBV30 and TRBJ2-3; the D gene is possibly TRBD2 (5 bases). In germline, CDR1 is GTSNPN, CDR2 SVGIG (reference sequence). CDR3 length equals 14 residues. Trimming removed 5 bases from V and 0 bases from J, with 12 bases in between. In nucleotides, the CDR3 is TGTGCCTGGTCCCGAGGCGGGAGCACAGATACGCAGTATTTT. Its protein product is CAWSRGGSTDTQYF.

This clone has just a few counts. CDR3 sequence: CASSEALAGLQQFF. The CDR3 bases are TGTGCCAGCAGTGAAGCGCTAGCGGGATTACAGCAGTTCTTC. The V and J genes are TRBV6-1 and TRBJ2-1, with 9 bases fitting TRBD2. The CDR3 has 14 residues. V lost 0 bases to trimming and J lost 11 bases; unmatched junction nucleotides: 5. Germline V lookup: CDR1 MNHNS, CDR2 SASEGT.

This sequence joins TRBV7-2 and TRBJ2-2; D not certain. CDR1 is SGHTA and CDR2 is FQGNSA in the germline V gene. V shed 2 bases and J shed 3 bases, with 7 bases lying between them. This CDR3 contains 14 residues. CDR3 loop: CASSLRAYTGELFF. The CDR3 region has the DNA TGTGCCAGCAGCTTAAGAGCATACACCGGGGAGCTGTTTTTT. Complete variable domain (other parts from reference TRBV7-2 and TRBJ2-2): GAGVSQSPSNKVTEKGKDVELRCDPISGHTALYWYRQSLGQGLEFLIYFQGNSAPDKSGLPSDRFSAERTGGSVSTLTIQRTQQEDSAVYLCASSLRAYTGELFFGEGSRLTVL.

As regards this clone: Relative to the germline gene, one junction end is altered; a read error may explain this. This rearrangement joins TRBV19 to TRBJ2-2; 7 nucleotides line up with TRBD2. This CDR3 has 12 residues. Germline V CDR1 and CDR2: LNHDA, SQIVND (reference sequence). CDR3 in amino acids: CASMGYERGAVF. The CDR3 nucleotides are TGTGCCAGTATGGGGTACGAGCGGGGAGCTGTTTTT. The complete variable domain, with remaining parts taken from reference TRBV19 and TRBJ2-2, reads DGGITQSPKYLFRKEGQNVTLSCEQNLNHDAMYWYRQDPGQGLRLIYYSQIVNDFQKGDIAEGYSVSREKKESFPLTVTSAQKNPTAFYLCASMGYERGAVFGEGSRLTVL.

This rearrangement joins TRBV5-4 to TRBJ1-1; D not certain. Germline V lookup: CDR1 SGHNT, CDR2 YYREEE (reference sequence). Trimming removed 4 bases at V and 7 bases at J, with 11 bases between. CDR3 size: 12 residues. For the CDR3, the DNA is TGTGCCAGCAGCCCGAACCCGGGTGAAGCTTTCTTT. This encodes CASSPNPGEAFF.

The CDR3 region has the DNA TGTGCCTGGAGTAAGCGACTAGCGGGAGACGATAGTAATGAGCAGTTCTTC. As protein: CAWSKRLAGDDSNEQFF. The chain carries TRBV30 and TRBJ2-1, with 12 positions matching TRBD2. The CDR3 consists of 17 residues. CDR1 and CDR2 from the germline V gene are GTSNPN and SVGIG (reference sequence). J gave up 7 bases and V 2 bases, and 12 bases lay outside the gene matches.